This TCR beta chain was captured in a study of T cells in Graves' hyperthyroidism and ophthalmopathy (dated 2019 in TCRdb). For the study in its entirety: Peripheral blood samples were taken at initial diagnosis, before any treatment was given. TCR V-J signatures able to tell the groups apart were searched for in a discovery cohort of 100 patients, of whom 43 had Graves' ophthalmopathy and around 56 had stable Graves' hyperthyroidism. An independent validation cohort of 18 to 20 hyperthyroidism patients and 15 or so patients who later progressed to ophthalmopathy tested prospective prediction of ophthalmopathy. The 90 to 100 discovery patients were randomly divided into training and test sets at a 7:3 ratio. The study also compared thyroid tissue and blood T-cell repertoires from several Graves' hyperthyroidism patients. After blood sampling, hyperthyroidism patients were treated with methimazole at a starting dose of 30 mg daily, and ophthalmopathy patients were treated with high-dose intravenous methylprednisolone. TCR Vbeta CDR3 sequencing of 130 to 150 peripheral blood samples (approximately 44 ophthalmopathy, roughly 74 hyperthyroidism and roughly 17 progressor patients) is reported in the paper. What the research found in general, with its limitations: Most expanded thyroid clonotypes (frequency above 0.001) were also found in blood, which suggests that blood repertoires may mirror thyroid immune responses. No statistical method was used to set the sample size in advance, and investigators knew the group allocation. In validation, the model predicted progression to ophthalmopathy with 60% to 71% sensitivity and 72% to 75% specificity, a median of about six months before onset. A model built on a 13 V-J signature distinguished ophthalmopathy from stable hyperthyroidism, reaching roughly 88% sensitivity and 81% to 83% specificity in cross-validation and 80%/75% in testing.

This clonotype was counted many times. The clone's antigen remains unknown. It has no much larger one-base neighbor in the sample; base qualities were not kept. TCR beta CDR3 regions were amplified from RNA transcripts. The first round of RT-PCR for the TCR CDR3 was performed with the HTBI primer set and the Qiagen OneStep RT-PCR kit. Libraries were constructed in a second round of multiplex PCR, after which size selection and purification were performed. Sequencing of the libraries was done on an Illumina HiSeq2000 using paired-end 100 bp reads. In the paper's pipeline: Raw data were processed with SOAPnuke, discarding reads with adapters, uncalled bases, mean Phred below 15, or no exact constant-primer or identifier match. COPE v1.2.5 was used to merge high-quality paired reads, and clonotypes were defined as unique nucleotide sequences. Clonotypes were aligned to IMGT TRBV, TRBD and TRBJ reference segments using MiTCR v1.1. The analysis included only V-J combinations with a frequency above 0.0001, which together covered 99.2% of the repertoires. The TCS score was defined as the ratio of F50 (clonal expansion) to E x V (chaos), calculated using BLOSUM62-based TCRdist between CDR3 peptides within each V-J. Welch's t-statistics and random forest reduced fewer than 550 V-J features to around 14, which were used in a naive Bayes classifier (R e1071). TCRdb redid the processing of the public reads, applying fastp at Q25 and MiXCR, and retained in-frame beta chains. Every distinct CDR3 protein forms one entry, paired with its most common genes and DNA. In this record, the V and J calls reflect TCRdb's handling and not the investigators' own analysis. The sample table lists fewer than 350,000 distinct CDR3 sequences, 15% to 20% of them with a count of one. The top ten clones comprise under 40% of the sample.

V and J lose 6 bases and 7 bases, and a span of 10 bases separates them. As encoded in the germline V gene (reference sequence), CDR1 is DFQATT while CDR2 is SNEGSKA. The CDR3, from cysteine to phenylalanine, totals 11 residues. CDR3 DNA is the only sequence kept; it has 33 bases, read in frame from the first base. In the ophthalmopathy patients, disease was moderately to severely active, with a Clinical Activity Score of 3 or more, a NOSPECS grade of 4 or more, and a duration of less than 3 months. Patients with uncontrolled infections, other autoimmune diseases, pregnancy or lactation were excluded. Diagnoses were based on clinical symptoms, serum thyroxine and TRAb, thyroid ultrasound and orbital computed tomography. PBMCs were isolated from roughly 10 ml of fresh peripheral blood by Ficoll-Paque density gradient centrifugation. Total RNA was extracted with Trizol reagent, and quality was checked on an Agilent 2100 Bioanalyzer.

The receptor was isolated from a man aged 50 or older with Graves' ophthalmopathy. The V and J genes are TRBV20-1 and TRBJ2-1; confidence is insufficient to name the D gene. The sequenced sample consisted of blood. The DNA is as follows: TGCAGTGCCGGATTGTCTAATGAGCAGTTCTTC. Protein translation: CSAGLSNEQFF.